One sample yielded the 13 T cell receptor beta chains listed below, sequenced in a study of Graves' ophthalmopathy and Graves' hyperthyroidism. Investigators amplified TCR beta CDR3 regions from RNA transcripts. Following a first-round RT-PCR that used HTBI primers, a second-round multiplex PCR was carried out. TCRdb re-called the multiplex PCR reads through MiXCR, storing one row per CDR3 protein. The sample holds over 450,000 distinct CDR3 sequences, around an eighth seen once. The sequenced material came from blood. The receptors were sampled from a woman aged 30 to 39 with Graves' ophthalmopathy.

This clonotype was seen ten or more times. The rearrangement links TRBV24-1 to TRBJ2-2; possible D gene TRBD2, 6 bases. Trimming left V 4 bases short and J 3 bases short, with 26 bases between. This CDR3 spans 20 amino acids. CDR1 is KGHDR, CDR2 SFDVKD, per germline. The CDR3 loop reads CATSEPPGLNISADTGELFF. The CDR3 DNA sequence: TGTGCCACCAGTGAACCCCCGGGACTGAATATCTCCGCCGACACCGGGGAGCTGTTTTTT.

The chain employs TRBV27 and TRBJ1-5; possible D gene TRBD1, 6 bases. Germline V gene data show CDR1 as MNHEY and CDR2 as SMNVEV (reference sequence). This CDR3 comprises 18 residues. V was pared by 5 bases and J by 4 bases, with 24 bases between. In nucleotides, the CDR3 is TGTGCCAGCAGTCCTAGAGGCCCCCGGGACATCAAAAATCAGCCCCAGCATTTT. The encoded protein is CASSPRGPRDIKNQPQHF.

This clonotype was seen repeatedly, ten times or more. The chain combines TRBV9 with TRBJ2-5; tentative D call: TRBD2 (7 bases). CDR1 is SGDLS and CDR2 is YYNGEE in the germline V gene. V was trimmed by 3 bases and J by 5 bases, leaving 26 bases between them. The CDR3 covers 18 residues. CDR3 region: CASSGTAGTLSWGETQYF. The CDR3, as DNA: TGTGCCAGCAGCGGGACAGCGGGGACCCTATCCTGGGGGGAGACCCAGTACTTC.

This clonotype was observed at least ten times. V is TRBV12-3 or TRBV12-4 and J is TRBJ1-6; 11 bases are a match to TRBD1. This CDR3 comprises 15 residues. V shed 5 bases and J 11 bases; nucleotides not matched to a gene: 8. The CDR3 nucleotides read TGTGCCAGCAGTCAAGCCGGGACAGGGGGTCCACCCCTCCACTTT. This sequence encodes CASSQAGTGGPPLHF.

The table lists this clonotype with many counts. This rearrangement joins TRBV19 to TRBJ1-1, with a weak D call TRBD1 (5 bases). Germline CDR1 reads LNHDA; CDR2 reads SQIVND (reference sequence). The CDR3 length is 15 residues. Trimming removed 5 bases at V and 6 bases at J, with 19 bases between. The CDR3 sequence is CASSDSLQTLSEAFF. The CDR3 DNA follows: TGTGCCAGTAGTGACAGTCTCCAGACCTTGTCTGAAGCTTTCTTT.

Ten or more counts support this clonotype. The genes are TRBV27 and TRBJ1-6; possible D gene TRBD1, 5 bases. Trimming cost V 3 bases and J 5 bases, with 14 bases left between them. Germline values: CDR1 MNHEY, CDR2 SMNVEV (reference sequence). The CDR3 runs to 16 residues. For the CDR3, the DNA is TGTGCCAGCAGTTTTACCCACGGGGCCCATAATTCACCCCTCCACTTT. Translating it yields CASSFTHGAHNSPLHF.

This clonotype was counted at least ten times. The chain has TRBV18 and TRBJ1-2, with D possibly TRBD1 on 6 matching bases. CDR1 and CDR2 from the germline V gene are KGHSH and LQKENI. Deletions cut 2 bases from V and 6 bases from J, with 13 bases between. This CDR3 contains 14 residues. The CDR3 DNA follows: TGTGCCAGCTCACCAACCACAGGGAGAGATGGCTACACCTTC. It encodes CASSPTTGRDGYTF.

The sample holds many counts of this clonotype. The chain has TRBV19 and TRBJ1-1; D might be TRBD1 (5 bases). This CDR3 comprises 14 residues. CDR1 is LNHDA, CDR2 SQIVND, per germline (reference sequence). The germline V and J ends were trimmed by 5 bases and 4 bases, with 14 bases remaining between them. The CDR3 nucleotides are TGTGCCAGTAGTCCCCAAGCGGGGGTCACTGAAGCTTTCTTT. This gives the protein CASSPQAGVTEAFF.

The sample holds many counts of this clonotype. A read error may produce the germline difference seen at one junction end. The chain's CDR3 is CASSHSGPTLNEQYF. For the CDR3, the DNA is TGTGCCAGCAGTCACTCCGGGCCTACGCTAAACGAGCAGTACTTC. The chain is built from TRBV6-5 and TRBJ2-7; D is undetermined. Per germline, CDR1 MNHEY and CDR2 SVGAGI. The CDR3 consists of 15 residues.

This clonotype was observed at least ten times. V gene TRBV7-9 combines with J gene TRBJ2-5; 10 nucleotides agree with TRBD1. V lost 8 bases to trimming and J lost 2 bases; unmatched junction nucleotides: 5. Per germline, CDR1 SEHNR and CDR2 FQNEAQ (reference sequence). CDR3 length: 14 residues. The CDR3, as DNA: TGTGCCAGCTTACCGGACAGGGGGCAAGAGACCCAGTACTTC. Protein: CASLPDRGQETQYF.

This clonotype occurred many times. In DNA, the CDR3 is TGTGCCAGCAGTGCTGTTCAGGGAGTTTCCTACGAGCAGTACTTC. Translation: CASSAVQGVSYEQYF. The chain recombines TRBV2 with TRBJ2-7; D is perhaps TRBD1 or TRBD2 (5 bases each). Germline-derived CDR1 and CDR2 are SNHLY and FYNNEI. V lost 4 bases, J lost 1 base, and 14 bases lay in between. The CDR3 covers 15 residues.

This clonotype came up many times. This chain connects TRBV28 to TRBJ2-7; D is uncertain. This CDR3 is 13 amino acids long. V was cut by 2 bases and J by 2 bases, with 7 bases left in between. The germline V gene encodes CDR1 MDHEN and CDR2 SYDVKM. The CDR3: CASSLAFPYEQYF. CDR3 DNA sequence: TGTGCCAGCAGTTTAGCATTCCCCTACGAGCAGTACTTC. Full variable domain (rest looked up from reference TRBV28 and TRBJ2-7): DVKVTQSSRYLVKRTGEKVFLECVQDMDHENMFWYRQDPGLGLRLIYFSYDVKMKEKGDIPEGYSVSREKKERFSLILESASTNQTSMYLCASSLAFPYEQYFGPGTRLTVT.

This clonotype has a count of ten or more. The chain couples TRBV5-1 to TRBJ2-5; D ambiguous. The CDR3 covers 15 residues. V was clipped by 6 bases and J by 4 bases, with 19 bases between them. CDR1 and CDR2 (germline): SGHRS, YFSETQ. In DNA form, the CDR3 reads TGCGCCAGCATGGGCAAGGGCTCCTGGGGAGAGACCCAGTACTTC. It yields the protein CASMGKGSWGETQYF.